The 20 T cell receptor beta chains below come from one sample, sequenced in a study of technical replicates of blood from a few donors (dated 2017 in TCRdb). The receptor library was made with the immunoSEQ multiplex PCR assay. As stored in TCRdb, this immuneACCESS dataset retains in-frame rearrangements with V and J assigned. A fraction of the clones does not appear; measured against another copy, unresolved V genes explain less than half of the discrepancy, and the remainder lacks a known reason. This sample lists almost 90,000 clones; 94% were detected once. The ten most abundant clones make up around 0.22% of the sample. The source material was T cells isolated from PBMCs. The receptor source for this set is a human donor in good health.

The chain joins TRBV7-8 to TRBJ2-5; 8 bases are shared with TRBD2. The CDR3 totals 15 residues. Germline trimming cut 5 bases from V and 5 bases from J; bases unmatched to any gene: 10. Germline CDR1 SGHVS, CDR2 FQNEAQ. CDR3 amino acids: CASSPSGGAGETQYF. The CDR3 bases are TGTGCCAGCAGCCCTTCGGGAGGGGCCGGGGAGACCCAGTACTTC.

The CDR3 sequence: CASSLAEGDYTDTQYF. CDR3 DNA: TGCGCCAGCAGCTTGGCCGAGGGAGATTACACAGATACGCAGTATTTT. The J gene is TRBJ2-3, the V gene TRBV5-1; the D gene is possibly TRBD2 (5 bases). In germline, CDR1 is SGHRS, CDR2 YFSETQ. CDR3 size: 16 residues. Trimming cost V 0 bases and J 2 bases, with 13 bases left between them.

V usage is TRBV9 and J usage is TRBJ2-1; perhaps TRBD1 as D (5 bases). V was clipped by 0 bases and J by 5 bases, with 9 bases between them. Per the germline V gene, CDR1 is SGDLS and CDR2 is YYNGEE. CDR3 length equals 14 residues. CDR3 DNA: TGTGCCAGCAGCGTAGCAGGGTCCGACAATGAGCAGTTCTTC. It translates to CASSVAGSDNEQFF.

The V and J genes are TRBV25-1 and TRBJ2-7; 8 bases line up with TRBD2. The CDR3 is made up of 14 amino acids. Germline CDR1 is MGHDK and CDR2 is SYGVNS. The J segment lost 6 bases and the V segment lost 1 base, leaving 5 bases of the junction unmatched. The CDR3 sequence: CASSESSAGGEQYF. The CDR3, as DNA: TGTGCCAGCAGTGAATCCTCCGCGGGAGGCGAGCAGTACTTC.

The rearrangement uses TRBV15 and TRBJ2-7, with 9 bases that match TRBD2. The CDR3 runs 15 residues. Germline CDR1 is LNHNV and CDR2 is YYDKDF (reference sequence). V lost 6 bases, J lost 1 base, and 7 bases stayed unmatched. The DNA of the CDR3 is TGTGCCACCAGTCCCACTAGCGGGCATTCCTACGAGCAGTACTTC. It is translated as CATSPTSGHSYEQYF.

This chain uses TRBV9 with TRBJ2-1, with TRBD2 matching over 16 bases. With V trimmed by 4 bases and J by 5 bases, 15 bases remained unmatched. This CDR3 has 20 amino acids. The germline gives CDR1 SGDLS, CDR2 YYNGEE. In DNA, the CDR3 is TGTGCCAGCAGCTCTCGACTGACCGGGACTAGCGGGAGGGTCCACAATGAGCAGTTCTTC. Its protein product is CASSSRLTGTSGRVHNEQFF.

This clone was observed once. This chain connects TRBV29-1 to TRBJ1-2; D not certain. Deletions cut 2 bases from V and 8 bases from J, with 15 bases between. This CDR3 is 13 amino acids long. The germline CDR1 and CDR2 sequences are SQVTM and ANQGSEA. CDR3 nucleotide sequence: TGCAGCGTTGAATCTCCTGACACCCGAGGCTACACCTTC. This encodes CSVESPDTRGYTF.

The sample holds one count of this clone. The chain has TRBV30 and TRBJ1-2; the match to TRBD1 covers 7 bases. Germline V gene sequence: CDR1 GTSNPN, CDR2 SVGIG (reference sequence). Trimming cost V 0 bases and J 1 base; bases outside gene matches: 11. The CDR3 totals 17 residues. The CDR3 region is CAWSVGTAGAINYGYTF. CDR3 coding DNA: TGTGCCTGGAGTGTAGGGACAGCGGGGGCGATTAACTATGGCTACACCTTC.

V gene TRBV9 combines with J gene TRBJ2-5; the D gene is possibly TRBD2 (6 bases). V lost 0 bases to trimming and J lost 5 bases, with 14 bases between them. CDR1 is SGDLS and CDR2 is YYNGEE in the germline V gene. The CDR3 extends over 15 amino acids. The CDR3 sequence: CASSVDSVREETQYF. CDR3 nucleotide sequence: TGTGCCAGCAGCGTAGATTCAGTTCGGGAGGAGACCCAGTACTTC.

This chain links TRBV4-2 with TRBJ2-3; D gene uncertain. CDR1 LGHNA and CDR2 YNFKEQ come from the germline V gene. Between the trimmed V and J ends, which lost 0 bases and 1 base, there was a span of 17 bases. CDR3 length equals 18 residues. CDR3 amino acids: CASSQDWRNSPGTDTQYF. The DNA for the CDR3 is TGTGCCAGCAGCCAAGATTGGCGGAATAGCCCTGGCACAGATACGCAGTATTTT.

CDR3 nucleotides: TGTGCCAGCAGTGACCCGGGTGGGCAGCCCCAGCATTTT. It translates to CASSDPGGQPQHF. This chain uses TRBV6-1 with TRBJ1-5; D unclear. The CDR3 spans 13 residues. Germline V CDR1 and CDR2: MNHNS, SASEGT. V was cut by 3 bases and J by 7 bases, with 10 bases left in between.

J is TRBJ2-7 and V is TRBV5-1, with TRBD1 matching over 11 bases. J was trimmed by 7 bases and V by 4 bases; bases with no gene match: 7. CDR3 length: 14 residues. CDR1 is SGHRS and CDR2 is YFSETQ in the germline V gene. The CDR3 bases are TGCGCCAGCAGCGGACAGGGGGCGTCCGCAGAGCAGTACTTC. Amino acids: CASSGQGASAEQYF.

The rearrangement links TRBV10-3 to TRBJ2-7; 10 bases map to TRBD1. This CDR3 has 12 residues. V lost 11 bases and J lost 3; bases outside the gene matches: 4. CDR1 and CDR2 from the germline V gene are ENHRY and SYGVKD. For the CDR3, the DNA is TGTGCCTCGCGGACAGGGGGCTACGAGCAGTACTTC. It yields the protein CASRTGGYEQYF.

The V call is TRBV10-3, the J call TRBJ1-5, with D unresolved. The CDR3 length is 14 residues. Trimming pared 5 bases from V and 0 bases from J, leaving 8 bases between. Germline V gene lookup returns CDR1 ENHRY and CDR2 SYGVKD. The CDR3 bases are TGTGCCATCAGTTCAGATTATAGCAATCAGCCCCAGCATTTT. Translation: CAISSDYSNQPQHF.

The chain uses TRBV9 and TRBJ2-1; D is perhaps TRBD1 (6 bases). Germline CDR1 reads SGDLS; CDR2 reads YYNGEE. This CDR3 comprises 15 residues. Deletions cut 4 bases from V and 2 bases from J, with 13 bases between. CDR3 amino acids: CASSLTGQTYNEQFF. For the CDR3, the DNA is TGTGCCAGCAGCCTTACCGGACAGACCTACAATGAGCAGTTCTTC.

The CDR3 protein is CASSELGLANSYNEQFF. CDR3 DNA: TGTGCCAGCAGTGAACTTGGACTCGCTAACTCCTACAATGAGCAGTTCTTC. The rearrangement uses TRBV6-1 and TRBJ2-1; D might be TRBD2 (5 bases). This CDR3 is 17 amino acids long. In germline, CDR1 is MNHNS, CDR2 SASEGT. With 2 bases removed from V and 0 bases from J, the gap between germline ends came to 14 bases.

The rearrangement uses TRBV18 and TRBJ2-5; no reliable D call. V was pared by 3 bases and J by 1 base, with 9 bases between. Germline CDR1 KGHSH, CDR2 LQKENI. This CDR3 is 14 amino acids long. CDR3 loop: CASSPQAAQETQYF. In DNA, the CDR3 is TGTGCCAGCTCACCGCAGGCAGCCCAAGAGACCCAGTACTTC.

The chain employs TRBV2 and TRBJ2-1; D is possibly TRBD1 (6 bases). Germline CDR1 and CDR2: SNHLY and FYNNEI. The CDR3 runs to 11 residues. V lost 10 bases and J 11 bases, leaving 15 bases between the germline ends. CDR3 DNA sequence: TGTGCCACAGGGGACGGCGGGCAGCAGTTCTTC. Translating gives CATGDGGQQFF.

V gene TRBV28 combines with J gene TRBJ1-5; D is possibly TRBD1 (6 bases). The CDR3 consists of 14 residues. Germline CDR1 and CDR2: MDHEN and SYDVKM. Trimming shortened V by 8 bases and J by 0 bases, and 11 bases separated the two germline ends. The CDR3 DNA sequence: TGTGCCAGCGAACAGGGCAATAGCAATCAGCCCCAGCATTTT. Translation gives CASEQGNSNQPQHF. The full variable domain, completed using reference TRBV28 and TRBJ1-5, is DVKVTQSSRYLVKRTGEKVFLECVQDMDHENMFWYRQDPGLGLRLIYFSYDVKMKEKGDIPEGYSVSREKKERFSLILESASTNQTSMYLCASEQGNSNQPQHFGDGTRLSIL.

The J gene is TRBJ2-2, the V gene TRBV6-1; D is perhaps TRBD2 (5 bases). In germline, CDR1 is MNHNS, CDR2 SASEGT. CDR3 length: 14 residues. Between the trimmed V and J ends, which lost 6 bases and 3 bases, there was a span of 11 bases. Written as DNA, the CDR3 is TGTGCCAGCAGGGCTAAAGCGGACACCGGGGAGCTGTTTTTT. Translating it yields CASRAKADTGELFF.